Reported below is one T cell receptor (beta chain). The antigen is not known. This entry is derived from a study of OX40 agonist ivuxolimab in advanced cancers. Study-level background: In this trial design, patients received ivuxolimab intravenously at 0.01 to 10 mg/kg every 2 weeks. Three individuals attained partial responses, comprising one hepatocellular carcinoma case and two cutaneous melanoma cases. General study findings and limits: Low normalized clonal expansion also occurred in some nonresponding patients. There was clonal expansion of CD4+ and CD8+ blood T cells by week 6 at 0.1 to 3.0 mg/kg.

Using immunoSEQ multiplex PCR, the repertoire was profiled, and TCRdb retains in-frame clones only, with some absent. Of tens of thousands of clones in the sample, just under 90% were seen once. Trimming removed 0 bases at V and 5 bases at J, with 8 bases between. The CDR3 is 13 amino acids. The germline V gene encodes CDR1 MGHRA and CDR2 YSYEKL. Sequenced material: CD4+ or CD8+ T cells sorted from blood, taken in a trial of the OX40 agonist ivuxolimab. The chain has TRBV4-1 and TRBJ2-7; maybe TRBD2 (5 bases). This TCR came from an adult with an advanced solid tumor such as melanoma, head and neck, liver or kidney cancer. The CDR3 DNA follows: TGCGCCAGCAGCCAAGACGGCGGGCACGAGCAGTACTTC. Its protein is CASSQDGGHEQYF.